The rows below give T cell receptor beta chains drawn from one sample of a study of cytomegalovirus exposure and HLA in healthy donors. Assay used: immunoSEQ multiplex PCR; TCRdb lists only in-frame clones, some missing. Found here are 100,000 to 150,000 clones, 87% of them singletons; the top ten hold more than 4%. The sequenced material came from PBMCs. The receptors were sampled from a woman in her 30s in good health and CMV-seronegative. CDR3s include the opening cysteine and the closing phenylalanine or tryptophan. The D gene is left open where the match is weak. Not all rows give a size; the values are once, few, many and, for expanded clones, a class.

>TRBJ1-2|12|-|TRBV7-2|-
TGTGCCAGCAGCTTAGTAGCCTATGGCTACACCTTC
CASSLVAYGYTF
>TRBJ2-1|16|TRBD2|TRBV28|-
TGTGCCAGCAGTTTCCAACTAGCGGGAGTTGGGAATGAGCAGTTCTTC
CASSFQLAGVGNEQFF
>TRBJ1-2|13|TRBD1|TRBV10-3|once
TGTGCCATCAGTGGACAGGGGATCTATGGCTACACCTTC
CAISGQGIYGYTF
>TRBJ2-5|13|-|TRBV7-2|once
TGTGCCAGCAGCTTAGTCCGGGGGGAGACCCAGTACTTC
CASSLVRGETQYF
>TRBJ2-1|16|TRBD1|TRBV18|-
TGTGCCAGCTCACCGATCAACAGGGGGGCCTACAATGAGCAGTTCTTC
CASSPINRGAYNEQFF
>TRBJ1-2|17|-|TRBV18|-
TGTGCCAGCTCACCTGTCCAGGTCCGGGATATGAACTATGGCTACACCTTC
CASSPVQVRDMNYGYTF
>TRBJ1-3|15|-|TRBV4-3|-
TGCGCCAGCAGCCAAGCAGGGGCCCCTGGAAACACCATATATTTT
CASSQAGAPGNTIYF
>TRBJ1-2|11|-|TRBV30|few
TGTGCCTGGAGCCTTATGTATGGCTACACCTTC
CAWSLMYGYTF
>TRBJ1-1|15|TRBD1|TRBV7-2|-
TGTGCCAGCAGCTTACAGGGGGCATGGAACACTGAAGCTTTCTTT
CASSLQGAWNTEAFF
>TRBJ1-1|16|TRBD1|TRBV28|-
TGTGCCAGCAGTACCTCCCGGGACAGGGGGTGTGTTGAAGCTTTCTTT
CASSTSRDRGCVEAFF
>TRBJ1-2|15|TRBD1|TRBV5-1|-
TGCGCCAGCAGCTTGGCCGGGACAGGGGGCGTAGGCTACACCTTC
CASSLAGTGGVGYTF
>TRBJ2-5|15|TRBD2|TRBV6-5|-
TGTGCCAGCAGAAGGGCGGGGGAGTACCAAGAGACCCAGTACTTC
CASRRAGEYQETQYF
>TRBJ1-1|16|TRBD1|TRBV7-9|-
TGTTCCAGCAGCTTACGGGACAGGAGGAGAAGAACTGAAGCTTTCTTT
CSSSLRDRRRRTEAFF
>TRBJ1-4|20|TRBD1|TRBV2|-
TGTGCCAGCAGGGAGGACCACTGGGGGACAGGGACTTTGAAGAATGAAAAACTGTTTTTT
CASREDHWGTGTLKNEKLFF
>TRBJ1-2|15|TRBD1|TRBV5-6|-
TGTGCCAGCAGCTGGGACAGGGTCGGGATTGCGGGCTACACCTTC
CASSWDRVGIAGYTF
>TRBJ1-1|15|-|TRBV19|-
TGTGCCAGCAGGCCTAGACAGGTCTTGAACACTGAAGCTTTCTTT
CASRPRQVLNTEAFF
>TRBJ2-3|15|TRBD2|TRBV19|-
TGTGCCAGTAGCAACAGCGGGGGTCGACGTAATACGCAGTATTTT
CASSNSGGRRNTQYF
>TRBJ1-1|16|-|TRBV4-3|-
TGCGCCAGCAGCCAAGATTCTTTATCGGGGTCCACTGAAGCTTTCTTT
CASSQDSLSGSTEAFF
>TRBJ2-3|16|-|TRBV9|-
TGTGCCAGCAGCGTAGTCGGCCTAGACCTCACAGATACGCAGTATTTT
CASSVVGLDLTDTQYF
>TRBJ2-7|14|-|TRBV5-6|-
TGTGCCAGCAGCTTGGGAGGGGACTTCTACGAGCAGTACTTC
CASSLGGDFYEQYF
>TRBJ1-2|15|TRBD1|TRBV27|-
TGTGCCAGCAGTTTATCAAGGGGGCTATGGTATGGCTACACCTTC
CASSLSRGLWYGYTF
>TRBJ2-7|14|-|TRBV19|-
TGTGCCAGTAGTAATGAGAAACCCTCCTACGAGCAGTACTTC
CASSNEKPSYEQYF
>TRBJ1-3|14|-|TRBV7-9|-
TGTGCCAGCAGCCCGAGAGGGTACGGAAACACCATATATTTT
CASSPRGYGNTIYF
>TRBJ1-1|14|TRBD1|TRBV7-2|few
TGTGCCAGCAGCCCAGAGGGGACAGGGGCGGCGGTTTTCTTT
CASSPEGTGAAVFF
>TRBJ1-2|12|-|TRBV19|-
TGTGCCAGTAGTATCGAGGGCTATGGCTACACCTTC
CASSIEGYGYTF
>TRBJ2-7|15|TRBD1|TRBV7-2|-
TGTGCCAGCAGCTTAGACCCGGGACAGGGAGTCGAGCAGTACTTC
CASSLDPGQGVEQYF
>TRBJ2-2|18|-|TRBV5-3|once
TGTGCCAGAAGCCCTCCTTTACGCGGGACGGGGAACACCGGGGAGCTGTTTTTT
CARSPPLRGTGNTGELFF
>TRBJ1-2|12|TRBD1|TRBV10-3|-
TGTGCCATCAGCTGGACAGGGGGTGGCTACACCTTC
CAISWTGGGYTF
>TRBJ2-4|18|TRBD2|TRBV10-3|-
TGTGCCATCAGTGAGGGACTAGCGAGATCCGTAGCCAAAAACATTCAGTACTTC
CAISEGLARSVAKNIQYF
>TRBJ2-1|15|TRBD2|TRBV6-1|-
TGTGCCAGCAGTGCGACTAGCGGACCCTACAATGAGCAGTTCTTC
CASSATSGPYNEQFF
>TRBJ2-5|17|TRBD2|TRBV7-3|-
TGTGCCAGCAGCCCGGGAGGGGTCGCGGGAGGGAGGGAGACCCAGTACTTC
CASSPGGVAGGRETQYF
>TRBJ1-4|14|TRBD1|TRBV6-1|few
TGTGCCAGCAGCCCGGGACAGGGAAGGCGGAAACTGTTTTTT
CASSPGQGRRKLFF
>TRBJ2-5|14|TRBD1|TRBV2|-
TGTGCCAGCAGTTGGACAGGGGGTCAAGAGACCCAGTACTTC
CASSWTGGQETQYF
>TRBJ1-1|18|-|TRBV4-1|-
TGCGCCAGCAGCCAATATCATTCCAATCGACAGCCGAACACTGAAGCTTTCTTT
CASSQYHSNRQPNTEAFF
>TRBJ2-7|13|TRBD2|TRBV29-1|-
TGCAGCATAAGACGGGGGGGGACCTACGAGCAGTACTTC
CSIRRGGTYEQYF
>TRBJ2-2|14|-|TRBV9|-
TGTGCCAGTTCACGAACGCGCAACACCGGGGAGCTGTTTTTT
CASSRTRNTGELFF
>TRBJ1-1|13|-|TRBV4-1|-
TGCGCCAGCAGCCAAAGCAGGGGCACTGAAGCTTTCTTT
CASSQSRGTEAFF
>TRBJ1-6|14|-|TRBV27|-
TGTGCCAGCAAAATCGGAGGGGCTAATTCACCCCTCCACTTT
CASKIGGANSPLHF
>TRBJ2-7|16|TRBD2|TRBV4-2|-
TGTGCCAGCAGCCAAGATTTGACTAGCGGGAGCTACGAGCAGTACTTC
CASSQDLTSGSYEQYF
>TRBJ1-1|17|-|TRBV5-1|-
TGCGCCAGCAGCTTGGAGGTCGAGACAGCTTTGAACACTGAAGCTTTCTTT
CASSLEVETALNTEAFF
>TRBJ2-1|14|-|TRBV6-5|few
TGTGCCAGCAGTTATGGCGGGGCGTACAATGAGCAGTTCTTC
CASSYGGAYNEQFF
>TRBJ1-6|15|-|TRBV6-1|-
TGTGCCAGCAGTGAAGTCCTAGCCAGAAATTCACCCCTCCACTTT
CASSEVLARNSPLHF
>TRBJ2-5|15|TRBD1|TRBV7-9|-
TGTGCCAGCAGCTTAGGAAGGGGGCAGGAAGAGACCCAGTACTTC
CASSLGRGQEETQYF
>TRBJ2-3|13|-|TRBV19|-
TGTGCCAGTAGTACCTTTACGGCAGATACGCAGTATTTT
CASSTFTADTQYF
>TRBJ1-1|15|-|TRBV9|-
TGTGCCAGCAGTGGATTTCAGGGCTTGCTGGGTGAAGCTTTCTTT
CASSGFQGLLGEAFF
>TRBJ2-7|14|-|TRBV11-2|once
TGTGCCAGCAGCTACGTCAGTAGCCACTACGAGCAGTACTTC
CASSYVSSHYEQYF
>TRBJ1-2|13|-|TRBV6-5|-
TGTGCCAGCAAAGATTTAGCTAACTATGGCTACACCTTC
CASKDLANYGYTF
>TRBJ2-1|16|-|TRBV9|-
TGTGCCAGCAGCCCAGGGCCACCCCTGCTATACAATGAGCAGTTCTTC
CASSPGPPLLYNEQFF
>TRBJ2-7|14|TRBD1|TRBV13|-
TGTGCCAGCAGGAGATCGGGACAGGCTTACGAGCAGTACTTC
CASRRSGQAYEQYF
>TRBJ1-2|15|TRBD1|TRBV6-1|-
TGTGCCAGCAGATTCCGACAGGGGGAGAACTATGGCTACACCTTC
CASRFRQGENYGYTF
>TRBJ2-7|14|-|TRBV28|-
TGTGCCAGCAGACCCCGGGACTCCCGCTACGAGCAGTACTTC
CASRPRDSRYEQYF
>TRBJ1-4|15|-|TRBV15|once
TGTGCCACCAGCAGAGGGACAGCGACAGGTGAAAAACTGTTTTTT
CATSRGTATGEKLFF
>TRBJ2-1|19|TRBD2|TRBV6-1|-
TGTGCCAGCAGTGGGCGACTGGGACTAGCGGGAGGCATGGGGAATGAGCAGTTCTTC
CASSGRLGLAGGMGNEQFF
>TRBJ1-2|15|TRBD1|TRBV5-3|-
TGTGCCAGAAGAAGCCGGGACAGGGTATCTAGCGGCTACACCTTC
CARRSRDRVSSGYTF
>TRBJ2-1|18|TRBD2|TRBV4-1|-
TGCGCCAGCAGCCTGGGACTAGCGGGGGGGCCGGTCAAGAATGAGCAGTTCTTC
CASSLGLAGGPVKNEQFF